Below are 2 T cell receptor beta chains sequenced from a single sample in a study of blood T cell repertoires in COVID-19. Profiling relied on immunoSEQ multiplex PCR, and the TCRdb table lists in-frame clones only, not all of them. This table has 250,000 to 300,000 clones, around 86% appearing once. Specimen: PBMCs or T cells enriched from blood (not recorded which). Every receptor here comes from a man younger than 35 who had recovered from COVID-19.

This clone was seen once. The chain links TRBV4-1 to TRBJ1-1, with D unresolved. The CDR3 spans 16 residues. V lost 8 bases, J lost 0 bases, and 19 bases lay in between. Germline V gene lookup returns CDR1 MGHRA and CDR2 YSYEKL. CDR3 sequence (DNA): TGCGCCAGCTCGATCGACCCGGGAGCCATGAACACTGAAGCTTTCTTT. Translated, it gives CASSIDPGAMNTEAFF.

The chain recombines TRBV5-1 with TRBJ1-4; the D is unclear. CDR1 is SGHRS and CDR2 is YFSETQ in the germline V gene. The CDR3 loop spans 13 amino acids. V was pared by 0 bases and J by 8 bases, with 8 bases between. CDR3 DNA sequence: TGCGCCAGCAGCTTGGCTTCGGGGGAAAAACTGTTTTTT. Its translation: CASSLASGEKLFF. Variable domain in full (rest from reference TRBV5-1 and TRBJ1-4): KAGVTQTPRYLIKTRGQQVTLSCSPISGHRSVSWYQQTPGQGLQFLFEYFSETQRNKGNFPGRFSGRQFSNSRSEMNVSTLELGDSALYLCASSLASGEKLFFGSGTQLSVL.